This T cell receptor (beta chain) is drawn from a study of CD8+CD57+ T cells in acquired aplastic anemia. In the study overall: Isolated CD4+ and CD8+ cells, once sorted, yielded DNA averaging roughly 3 ug. Study-wide findings and caveats: Patients shared some 30 CD8+ CDR3 sequences with controls.

For this clonotype: Its antigen is not known.

Profiles of TCR beta VDJ and CDR3 were generated from a genomic DNA template. MiXCR was run by TCRdb on the reads, yielding one entry per CDR3 protein. Of about 98,000 distinct CDR3 sequences in the sample, around 62% were seen once. By flow cytometry, patients selected for sequencing had shown an expansion of CD8+CD57+ cells. Severe acquired aplastic anemia affected all patients. Therapy had not been given to patients before blood sampling. Sequenced material: sorted CD4+, CD8+, or CD8+CD57+ T cells (not recorded which) from PBMCs. This clonotype originated in a human donor with aplastic anemia.

CDR3 DNA sequence: TGTGCGATCCCCACAGGGGGCAAGGCGGGCGAGCAGTACTTC. It yields the protein CAIPTGGKAGEQYF. The chain uses TRBV11-2 and TRBJ2-7, with 9 bases that match TRBD1. CDR3 length: 14 residues. Germline V gene sequence: CDR1 SGHAT, CDR2 FQNNGV.